This T cell receptor (beta chain) was found in a study of spatial heterogeneity in lung cancer. A single record per CDR3 protein comes from TCRdb applying MiXCR to the 5' RACE reads. The sample yields about 36,000 distinct CDR3 sequences, about 7.6% seen once. In this sample, this clonotype turned up many times. Stated time point: blood at routine non-recurrence follow-up after resection. Trimming took 6 bases from V and 5 from J; bases not matched to a gene: 12. Germline V gives CDR1 DFQATT, CDR2 SNEGSKA (reference sequence). The CDR3 is made up of 14 amino acids. The sequence was obtained from a male donor with early-stage non-small cell lung cancer. Source: PBMCs, taken at follow-up. The rearrangement joins TRBV20-1 to TRBJ2-7; 8 nucleotides align to TRBD1. In nucleotides, the CDR3 is TGCAGTGCAGGAGACAGGGGCGTCTCGGACGAGCAGTACTTC. The encoded protein is CSAGDRGVSDEQYF.